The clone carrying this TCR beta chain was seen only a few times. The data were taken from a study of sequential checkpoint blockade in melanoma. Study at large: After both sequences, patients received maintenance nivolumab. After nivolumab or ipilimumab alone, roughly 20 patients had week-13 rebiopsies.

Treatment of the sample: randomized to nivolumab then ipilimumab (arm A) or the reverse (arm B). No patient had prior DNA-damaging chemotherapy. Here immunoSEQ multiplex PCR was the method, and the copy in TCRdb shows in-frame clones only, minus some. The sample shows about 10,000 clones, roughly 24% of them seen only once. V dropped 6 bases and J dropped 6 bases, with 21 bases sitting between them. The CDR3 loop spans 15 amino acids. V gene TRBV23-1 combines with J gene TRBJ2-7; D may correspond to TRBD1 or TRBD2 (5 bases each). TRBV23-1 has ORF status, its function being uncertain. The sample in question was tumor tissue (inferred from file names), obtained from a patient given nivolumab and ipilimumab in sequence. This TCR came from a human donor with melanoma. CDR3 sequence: CASSRNRDAVGEQYF. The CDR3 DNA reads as TGCGCCAGCAGCCGCAACCGGGACGCGGTGGGCGAGCAGTACTTC.